This entry features one TCR beta chain sequence. Its antigen has not been determined. Base-call qualities are not available, and no considerably larger clone is one nucleotide away. The High Capacity cDNA Reverse Transcription Kit was used to reverse transcribe all of the isolated RNA, meaning that expressed TCRB transcripts were what got sequenced. Naive, central memory and regulatory T cell samples underwent deep immunoSEQ sequencing, averaging roughly 3.5 million total reads per sample. After sorted cells were lysed in RLT buffer, RNA was extracted with DNase-treated RNeasy Micro or Mini kits, with the choice depending on cell number. Each cell subset was processed on its own to prevent cross-contamination, while patient and healthy donor samples were processed together. TCRB sequences were amplified from cDNA with the immunoSEQ multiplex PCR, producing 87-bp fragments spanning the CDR3 region. Sequencing of the amplicons was done on the Illumina HiSeq platform. The published analysis was carried out like this. Synthetic template baselines were used to correct PCR bias computationally, reads within Hamming distance 2 were collapsed, and singletons that could not be merged were discarded. By aligning reads against IMGT, V, D and J genes, CDR3 length, and insertions or deletions at six rearrangement sites were assigned. Within each subset, clonotype counts were normalized to sorted cell number, and only after that were true diversity and Gini coefficients computed with the tcR R package. Repertoire sharing was quantified using the overlap coefficient calculated on TCRB nucleotide sequences. Out-of-frame TCRB sequences from naive cells were analyzed as a proxy for the pre-selection repertoire. Not all clones reach the TCRdb copy of this immuneACCESS table, which keeps in-frame sequences only. Checked studies attribute under half of the gap to unresolved V genes and leave the rest unexplained. The V and J calls and clone size are taken from that table; D and trimming were inferred from the DNA. The sample profile shows fewer than 300,000 clones; roughly a tenth of them were found once. The top ten clones comprise more than 0.015% of the sample.

The data belong to a study of beta chain features in type 1 diabetes (dated by TCRdb to 2016 to 2018). With regard to the full study: Mean age, gender distribution, total cell number and subset yield were not different between patients and healthy donors. A total of about 100,000,000 sorted cells were examined across all samples, and RNA yield correlated strongly with the number of cells per subset. The study compared the TCRB repertoires of sorted circulating CD4+ T cell subsets in recently diagnosed type 1 diabetes patients with those in matched healthy donors. Regulatory and stem cell-like memory subsets were isolated from only 8 patients and about eight healthy donors, whereas naive and central memory subsets came from all 28 donors. Study-wide findings and limitations: A moderate but significant shortening of TCRB CDR3 length was observed in type 1 diabetes patients in all four CD4+ subsets. Because cDNA was sequenced instead of genomic DNA, activated cells with high expression could be over-represented, although the groups did not differ in activation or CD3 levels. HLA sub-analyses involved small numbers of individuals, so any influence of HLA type on TCRB rearrangement remained unresolved. Naive, central memory and regulatory TCRB repertoires appeared more similar among patients than among healthy donors. Fewer insertions and more nucleotide deletions at VDJ recombination sites were observed in patients with type 1 diabetes, implying thymic rearrangement abnormalities. PCR might favor shorter templates, but patient and control samples were amplified and corrected together, so any skew would affect both groups equally.

A single peripheral blood draw of around 120 mL on average was collected from each donor into heparinised tubes. Naive, central memory, regulatory and stem cell-like memory CD4+ T cells were sorted on a BD FACSAria II using a panel including CD45RO, CCR7, CD25, CD127, CD95 and CD27. All sorted populations exceeded 95% purity. PBMCs were separated immediately by Lymphoprep density gradient centrifugation and were stained directly, without being cultured. Samples were stained and sorted in pairs, with one healthy donor and one patient per experiment, so that batch effects were minimized. V is trimmed back by 5 bases and J by 7 bases, and the junction contains 8 bases that no gene match accounts for. From a lookup of the germline V gene, CDR1 and CDR2 are MNHEY and SVGAGI. Counted from cysteine to phenylalanine, this CDR3 has 15 amino acids. CDR3 DNA only is kept here, 45 bases in frame from base 1.

Sequencing used naive CD4+ T cells from blood. The sample's cell subset or site, from its label and the paper: true naive CD4+ T cells. This TCR was recovered from a man between 25 and 39 years old with type 1 diabetes. The V and J segments used are TRBV6-5 and TRBJ2-2, and 9 junction bases match TRBD2. The sequenced DNA is TGTGCCAGCAGTCGTAGCGGGGGCGCAGGCGGGGAGCTGTTTTTT. Translated, this is CASSRSGGAGGELFF.